The next 3 T cell receptor beta chains were all read from a single sample in a study of CD8+ T cells in alopecia areata. Specified treatment: oral pan-JAK inhibitor, 5-10 mg twice daily. Reverse transcribed after extraction, RNA yielded cDNA as the sequencing template. Method: immunoSEQ multiplex PCR; TCRdb's copy keeps in-frame clones and lacks some. The table includes a few hundred thousand clones, around two fifths detected once. The material was CD4+ T cells sorted from blood, obtained at roughly week 30, from a patient treated with tofacitinib. The receptors originated from a human donor with alopecia areata.

This rearrangement joins TRBV6-5 to TRBJ1-1; D unresolved. V lost 7 bases and J 6 bases, leaving 15 bases between the germline ends. The CDR3 is made up of 13 amino acids. Germline V gives CDR1 MNHEY, CDR2 SVGAGI. CDR3 amino acids: CASIPYRSAEAFF. Written as DNA, the CDR3 is TGTGCCAGCATCCCTTACCGAAGCGCTGAAGCTTTCTTT.

The genes are TRBV7-8 and TRBJ2-5, with D possibly matching TRBD2 (6 bases). Germline assignment: CDR1 SGHVS and CDR2 FQNEAQ. The CDR3 sequence is 15 residues long. V lost 5 bases and J 2 bases, leaving 15 bases between the germline ends. In DNA form, the CDR3 reads TGTGCCAGCAGCGGGAGGTGGGCATTACAAGAGACCCAGTACTTC. This gives the protein CASSGRWALQETQYF.

The chain uses TRBV7-8 and TRBJ1-1; D is possibly TRBD1 (6 bases). Germline assignment: CDR1 SGHVS and CDR2 FQNEAQ. V gave up 5 bases and J gave up 3 bases, with 13 bases separating them. The CDR3 spans 14 residues. CDR3 protein: CASSPQGGYTEAFF. The CDR3, as DNA: TGTGCCAGCAGCCCACAGGGAGGGTACACTGAAGCTTTCTTT. The full variable domain, its missing parts supplied by reference TRBV7-8 and TRBJ1-1, is GAGVSQSPRYKVAKRGQDVALRCDPISGHVSLFWYQQALGQGPEFLTYFQNEAQLDKSGLPSDRFFAERPEGSVSTLKIQRTQQEDSAVYLCASSPQGGYTEAFFGQGTRLTVV.